This T cell receptor beta chain was captured in a study of blood T cell repertoires in COVID-19. Study-wide background: The United States, Italy and Spain were the sources of the acute and convalescent COVID-19 samples. Nucleic acid was either cDNA or gDNA, and it came from T cells, B-cell-depleted T cells, or PBMCs.

Germline-derived CDR1 and CDR2 are GTSNPN and SVGIG (reference sequence). The CDR3 sequence is 15 residues long. Unmatched junction bases numbered 10, after V lost 1 base and J lost 6 bases. The assay was immunoSEQ multiplex PCR, and TCRdb's table has in-frame clones only and misses some. The profile covers 180,000 or so clones, with 82% appearing a single time and 8% to 9.5% taken by the ten largest. The TCR was taken from a woman between 65 and 79 years old with acute or convalescent COVID-19. The V and J genes are TRBV30 and TRBJ1-2, with 8 bases identical to TRBD1. The sequencing sample was made of peripheral blood. CDR3 coding DNA: TGTGCCTGGAGTGGGCAGGGGGCGAGTCTCCATGGCTACACCTTC. Translation: CAWSGQGASLHGYTF.